Below, 17 T cell receptor beta chains from the same sample are listed, as sequenced in a study of shared clonotypes between healthy human individuals. Sequencing was performed with immunoSEQ multiplex PCR; in TCRdb, only in-frame clones are kept and a portion is missing. This sample has about 490,000 clones; 70% to 80% occur once, and the top ten carry 13%. Sequencing input: PBMCs. All receptors come from a woman aged 40 to 50 in good health. Some clones in this sample may be carry-over from other donors' samples.

The genes are TRBV28 and TRBJ1-2; D is uncertain. CDR1 MDHEN and CDR2 SYDVKM come from the germline V gene. The germline V and J ends were trimmed by 3 bases and 6 bases, with 17 bases remaining between them. This CDR3 has 15 residues. Here the CDR3 DNA reads TGTGCCAGCAGTTTCCCCCATGAGGGCTCTCATGGCTACACCTTC. Translated, it gives CASSFPHEGSHGYTF.

This chain links TRBV27 with TRBJ1-2; D possibly corresponds to TRBD1 (5 bases). V was cut by 5 bases and J by 8 bases, with 15 bases left in between. This CDR3 comprises 13 residues. In germline, CDR1 is MNHEY, CDR2 SMNVEV (reference sequence). Here the CDR3 DNA reads TGTGCCAGCAGTCCCCCGGGGGGGATAGGCTACACCTTC. Encoded protein: CASSPPGGIGYTF.

This chain uses TRBV2 with TRBJ2-5; D gene ambiguous. This CDR3 has 11 residues. Germline CDR1 is SNHLY and CDR2 is FYNNEI. Trimming stripped 5 bases from V and 3 bases from J, with 4 bases between. CDR3 protein: CASSPKETQYF. CDR3 DNA sequence: TGTGCCAGCAGTCCAAAAGAGACCCAGTACTTC.

To note about this clone: Possible read error: a much larger clone is one base away. This chain uses TRBV28 with TRBJ1-1; tentatively, D is TRBD1 (5 bases). V was pared by 5 bases and J by 1 base, with 8 bases between. The CDR3 has 13 amino acids. Looked up from germline, CDR1 is MDHEN and CDR2 is SYDVKM. The CDR3 region is CASSPGQNTEAFF. CDR3 nucleotide sequence: TGTGCCAGCAGTCCCGGACAGAACACTGAAGCTTTCTTT.

The chain recombines TRBV7-3 with TRBJ1-1, with D maybe TRBD1 (5 bases). Trimming left V 0 bases short and J 5 bases short, with 13 bases between. The CDR3 sequence is 15 residues long. The germline V gene encodes CDR1 SGHTA and CDR2 FQGTGA. CDR3 DNA: TGTGCCAGCAGCTTAACTTCAGGCTGGGGGACTGAAGCTTTCTTT. Encoded protein: CASSLTSGWGTEAFF.

The chain couples TRBV2 to TRBJ2-7; D ambiguous. This CDR3 is 11 amino acids long. V was clipped by 4 bases and J by 4 bases, with 5 bases between them. Germline CDR1 is SNHLY and CDR2 is FYNNEI. The CDR3 DNA is TGTGCCAGCAGTGTTCAGTACGAGCAGTACTTC. It yields the protein CASSVQYEQYF.

About this clone: A much larger clone differs by one base, so this may be a read error. V usage is TRBV29-1 and J usage is TRBJ1-1; no reliable D call. Looked up from germline, CDR1 is SQVTM and CDR2 is ANQGSEA. The V gene lost 6 bases and the J gene lost 11 bases, with 16 bases spanning the gap. The CDR3 totals 11 residues. CDR3 sequence reads: CSVDRWGTAFF. The CDR3 region has the DNA TGCAGCGTGGACCGGTGGGGAACGGCTTTCTTT.

This clone came up a few times. V gene TRBV28 combines with J gene TRBJ2-7; D not certain. V was clipped by 2 bases and J by 2 bases, with 10 bases between them. Germline CDR1 reads MDHEN; CDR2 reads SYDVKM. CDR3 size: 14 residues. CDR3 bases: TGTGCCAGCAGTTTAGTGGACCTCGCCTACGAGCAGTACTTC. It encodes CASSLVDLAYEQYF. Looking up the rest from reference TRBV28 and TRBJ2-7 gives the full variable domain: DVKVTQSSRYLVKRTGEKVFLECVQDMDHENMFWYRQDPGLGLRLIYFSYDVKMKEKGDIPEGYSVSREKKERFSLILESASTNQTSMYLCASSLVDLAYEQYFGPGTRLTVT.

On this clone: The same CDR3 can be traced to other DNA sequences in this sample. The chain employs TRBV10-3 and TRBJ2-7; TRBD2 matches 12 bases. Germline-derived CDR1 and CDR2 are ENHRY and SYGVKD. Trimming cost V 6 bases and J 1 base; bases outside gene matches: 1. This CDR3 comprises 14 residues. The CDR3 sequence is CAISGTSGSYEQYF. CDR3 bases: TGTGCCATCAGCGGGACTAGCGGGTCCTACGAGCAGTACTTC.

The rearrangement uses TRBV4-1 and TRBJ2-1, with 13 nucleotides matching TRBD2. Germline V gene sequence: CDR1 MGHRA, CDR2 YSYEKL. This CDR3 is 18 amino acids long. With 3 bases clipped from V and 4 bases from J, the junction kept 9 bases outside the gene matches. The CDR3: CASSQGLAGLPIYNEQFF. CDR3 sequence (DNA): TGCGCCAGCAGCCAGGGACTAGCGGGACTCCCCATATACAATGAGCAGTTCTTC.

V is TRBV6-6 and J is TRBJ1-6; a weak D match, TRBD1 (6 bases). CDR3 length: 15 residues. V lost 6 bases and J lost 9, with 18 bases in between. Germline-derived CDR1 and CDR2 are MNHNY and SVGAGI (reference sequence). The CDR3 reads CASRSLDSRGSPLHF. CDR3 DNA sequence: TGTGCCAGCAGGTCCTTGGACAGTCGAGGTTCACCCCTCCACTTT.

Comments on this clone: A clone one base away is much larger, so this may be a read error. V and J are TRBV6-5 and TRBJ2-7; 7 bases line up with TRBD1. The V gene end was trimmed by 0 bases and the J gene end by 5 bases; junction bases not matched to a gene: 7. Germline V gene data show CDR1 as MNHEY and CDR2 as SVGAGI. This CDR3 spans 15 amino acids. The DNA of the CDR3 is TGTGCCAGCAGTTACTCCTCAGGGGGTGTGGACGAGCAGTACTTC. As protein: CASSYSSGGVDEQYF.

This sequence joins TRBV5-4 and TRBJ2-5; perhaps TRBD1 as D (6 bases). Germline CDR1 reads SGHNT; CDR2 reads YYREEE (reference sequence). Trimming took off 0 bases at V and 5 bases at J, with 8 bases between the two ends. The CDR3 is 13 amino acids. The CDR3 region has the DNA TGTGCCAGCAGCTTGGGACAGGAGGAGACCCAGTACTTC. Translated: CASSLGQEETQYF.

V usage is TRBV5-1 and J usage is TRBJ2-7, with 10 bases aligning to TRBD2. The length of the CDR3 is 15 residues. After removal of 2 bases from V and 2 bases from J, the junction contained 4 bases not matched to a gene. Per germline, CDR1 SGHRS and CDR2 YFSETQ. This CDR3 reads CASSFELAGPYEQYF. CDR3 in DNA: TGCGCCAGCAGCTTCGAACTAGCGGGACCCTACGAGCAGTACTTC.

This clone was seen many times. This rearrangement joins TRBV6-1 to TRBJ2-7; D is perhaps TRBD1 (6 bases). Germline CDR1 MNHNS, CDR2 SASEGT. With 7 bases removed from V and 3 bases from J, the gap between germline ends came to 10 bases. The CDR3 extends over 12 amino acids. The CDR3 region is CASNRVGYEQYF. Here the CDR3 DNA reads TGTGCCAGCAACAGGGTAGGCTACGAGCAGTACTTC.

J is TRBJ1-5 and V is TRBV5-6; unclear D gene. With 4 bases removed from V and 2 bases from J, the gap between germline ends came to 7 bases. The CDR3 runs 13 residues. CDR1 is SGHDT and CDR2 is YYEEEE in the germline V gene. CDR3 DNA sequence: TGTGCCAGCAGCAAACATGGCAATCAGCCCCAGCATTTT. Residues: CASSKHGNQPQHF.

This chain uses TRBV6-4 with TRBJ2-1, with D perhaps TRBD2 (5 bases). This CDR3 is built from 12 residues. V dropped 4 bases and J dropped 9 bases, with 10 bases sitting between them. Germline CDR1 and CDR2: MRHNA and SNTAGT. CDR3 in amino acids: CASSVRAFEQFF. The CDR3 DNA reads TGTGCCAGCAGTGTGAGGGCTTTTGAGCAGTTCTTC.